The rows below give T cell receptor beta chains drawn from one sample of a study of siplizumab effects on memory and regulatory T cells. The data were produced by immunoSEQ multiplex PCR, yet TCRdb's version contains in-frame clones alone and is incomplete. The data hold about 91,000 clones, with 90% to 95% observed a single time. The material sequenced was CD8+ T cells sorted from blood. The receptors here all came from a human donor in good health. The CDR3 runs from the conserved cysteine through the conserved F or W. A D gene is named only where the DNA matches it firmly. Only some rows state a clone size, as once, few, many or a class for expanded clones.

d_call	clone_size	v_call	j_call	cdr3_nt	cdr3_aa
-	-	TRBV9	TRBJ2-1	TGTGCCAGCAGCGTAGGCAGAAACTCCTACAATGAGCAGTTCTTC	CASSVGRNSYNEQFF
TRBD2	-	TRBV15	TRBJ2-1	TGTGCCACCAGCGGACTAGCGGGAGACAATGAGCAGTTCTTC	CATSGLAGDNEQFF
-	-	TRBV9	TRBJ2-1	TGTGCCAGCAGCCCCCCGGGGGGCCCCTACAATGAGCAGTTCTTC	CASSPPGGPYNEQFF
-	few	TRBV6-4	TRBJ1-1	TGTGCCAGCAGTGACTCGGACAACACTGAAGCTTTCTTT	CASSDSDNTEAFF
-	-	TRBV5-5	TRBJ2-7	TGTGCCAGCAGGACGGGACACCCCTACGAGCAGTACTTC	CASRTGHPYEQYF
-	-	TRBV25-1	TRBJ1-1	TGTGCCAGCAGTCCGCGGGGGGCGGACACTGAAGCTTTCTTT	CASSPRGADTEAFF
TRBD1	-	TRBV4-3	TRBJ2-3	TGCGCCAGCAGCCAAGAGCACAGGGGGACAGATACGCAGTATTTT	CASSQEHRGTDTQYF
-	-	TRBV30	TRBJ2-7	TGTGCCTGGAGTGTACGACGGGACGAGCAGTACTTC	CAWSVRRDEQYF
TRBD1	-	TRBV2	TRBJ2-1	TGTGCCAGTTGGGCCAGGGGGATGTACAATGAGCAGTTCTTC	CASWARGMYNEQFF
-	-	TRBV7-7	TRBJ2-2	TGTGCTAGCAGCACCCGCCGGGGAGCGAACACCGGGGAGCTGTTTTTT	CASSTRRGANTGELFF
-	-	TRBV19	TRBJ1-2	TGTGCCAGTAGTATACAGGTTAACTATGGCTACACCTTC	CASSIQVNYGYTF
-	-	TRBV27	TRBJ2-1	TGTGCCAGCAGTTTTAGCCGGAGCGAGCAGTTCTTC	CASSFSRSEQFF
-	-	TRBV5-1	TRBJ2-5	TGCGCCAGCAGAGACCTGGTAGGGGCGCGAGAGACCCAGTACTTC	CASRDLVGARETQYF
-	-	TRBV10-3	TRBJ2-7	TGTGCCATCAGTCAAGAGTGGCGGAACTACGAGCAGTACTTC	CAISQEWRNYEQYF
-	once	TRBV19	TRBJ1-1	TGTGCCAGTAGTATCGGGGACACGGCCCTTACTGAAGCTTTCTTT	CASSIGDTALTEAFF
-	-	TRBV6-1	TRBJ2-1	TGTGCCAGCAGTGAATTGGTTGGACAGTACAATGAGCAGTTCTTC	CASSELVGQYNEQFF
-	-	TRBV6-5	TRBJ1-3	TGTGCCAGCACGGGGTCTGGAAACACCATATATTTT	CASTGSGNTIYF
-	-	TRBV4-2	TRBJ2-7	TGTGCCAGCAGCCAAGAACGTCGGGAGTTCTACGAGCAGTACTTC	CASSQERREFYEQYF
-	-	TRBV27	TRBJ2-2	TGTGCCAGCAGTTTAATGGGCTCTATGAACACCGGGGAGCTGTTTTTT	CASSLMGSMNTGELFF
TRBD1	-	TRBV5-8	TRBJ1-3	TGTGCCAGCAGCTTGGTACCCGCGACAGGGACTGGAAACACCATATATTTT	CASSLVPATGTGNTIYF
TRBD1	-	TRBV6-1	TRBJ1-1	TGTGCCAGCAGTGAACAACCCGGGACAGGGGGCGCTGGGAACACTGAAGCTTTCTTT	CASSEQPGTGGAGNTEAFF
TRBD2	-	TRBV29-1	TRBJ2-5	TGCAGCGTTGAAAGGCGGGAGAGGCTCCAAGAGACCCAGTACTTC	CSVERRERLQETQYF
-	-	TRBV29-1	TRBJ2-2	TGCAGTACGTACCACGCGAACACCGGGGAGCTGTTTTTT	CSTYHANTGELFF
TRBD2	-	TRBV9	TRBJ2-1	TGTGCCAGCAGCGACGGGGGGGCCCCCCACAATGAGCAGTTCTTC	CASSDGGAPHNEQFF
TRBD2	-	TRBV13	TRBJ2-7	TGTGCCAGCAGCCAGTACGGGACTAGCGGGGACTTC	CASSQYGTSGDF
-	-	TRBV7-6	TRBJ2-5	TGTGCCAGCAGCTTACTAGCTAGGCGACAAGAGACCCAGTACTTC	CASSLLARRQETQYF
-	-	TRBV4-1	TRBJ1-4	TGCGCCAGCAGCCAAGATCTAGACAGTCACAATGAAAAACTGTTTTTT	CASSQDLDSHNEKLFF
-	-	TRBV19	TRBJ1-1	TGTGCCAGTACTGACGGGTACACTGAAGCTTTCTTT	CASTDGYTEAFF
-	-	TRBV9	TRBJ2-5	TGTGCCAGCAGCCGTTCGGGGACACAAGAGACCCAGTACTTC	CASSRSGTQETQYF
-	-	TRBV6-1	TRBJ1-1	TGTGCCAGCATGCACCATGCTCTGAACACTGAAGCTTTCTTT	CASMHHALNTEAFF
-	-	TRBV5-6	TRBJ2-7	TGTGCCAGCAGCTCGACAGCTTCCTACGAGCAGTACTTC	CASSSTASYEQYF
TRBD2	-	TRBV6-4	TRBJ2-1	TGTGCCAGCAGTGACGGGACTAGCTCCTACAATGAGCAGTTCTTC	CASSDGTSSYNEQFF
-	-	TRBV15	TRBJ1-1	TGTGCCACCAGCGGATCCTCTAGGGCCACTGAAGCTTTCTTT	CATSGSSRATEAFF
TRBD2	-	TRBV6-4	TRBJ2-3	TGTGCCAGCAGTGACTCTAGCGGGGGGGCAGATACGCAGTATTTT	CASSDSSGGADTQYF
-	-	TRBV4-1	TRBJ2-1	TGCGCCAGCAGCCAAGAAAGGAATGGGATCAATGAGCAGTTCTTC	CASSQERNGINEQFF
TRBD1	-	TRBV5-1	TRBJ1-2	TGCGCCAGCAGCGGAGCCGGGACAGGGGCTTTGCAGGGCTACACCTTC	CASSGAGTGALQGYTF
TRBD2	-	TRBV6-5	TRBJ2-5	TGTGCCAGCAGCGTAGCGGGAGGCATCCAAGAGACCCAGTACTTC	CASSVAGGIQETQYF
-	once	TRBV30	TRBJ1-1	TGTGCCTGGAGTGTAGTTCAGGCGCAGGGTTGGGCATACGGCACTGAAGCTTTCTTT	CAWSVVQAQGWAYGTEAFF
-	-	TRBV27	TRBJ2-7	TGTGCCAGCAGTATAGGGAAACCGGGACTTTTCTACGAGCAGTACTTC	CASSIGKPGLFYEQYF
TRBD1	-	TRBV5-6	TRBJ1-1	TGTGCCAGCAGCCCTGGGTACAGGGGGCCGAGTCAAACTGAAGCTTTCTTT	CASSPGYRGPSQTEAFF
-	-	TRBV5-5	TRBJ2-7	TGTGCCAGCAGCTTGAGTCAGGGGAGGACCTACGAGCAGTACTTC	CASSLSQGRTYEQYF
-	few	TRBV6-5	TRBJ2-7	TGTGCCAGCAGCGAGGGACGGACCTACTACGAGCAGTACTTC	CASSEGRTYYEQYF
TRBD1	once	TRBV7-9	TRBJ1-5	TGTGCCAGCAGCTTAGAGGCAGGGGGCGATCAGCCCCAGCATTTT	CASSLEAGGDQPQHF
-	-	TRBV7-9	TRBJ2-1	TGTGCCAGCAGCCTTATCAACAATGAGCAGTTCTTC	CASSLINNEQFF
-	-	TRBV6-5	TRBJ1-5	TGTGCCAGCAGTTACTCTAGCAATCAGCCCCAGCATTTT	CASSYSSNQPQHF
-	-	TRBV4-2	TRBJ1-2	TGTGCCAGCAGCCACGAGAAAACAGGGTGGGATGGCTACACCTTC	CASSHEKTGWDGYTF
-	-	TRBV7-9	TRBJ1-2	TGTGCCAGCAGCGACCGGGACCAGGCGATTTATGGCTACACCTTC	CASSDRDQAIYGYTF
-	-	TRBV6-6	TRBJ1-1	TGTGCCAGCAGCCCCCTAGGGGGACCGAACACTGAAGCTTTCTTT	CASSPLGGPNTEAFF
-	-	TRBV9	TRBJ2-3	TGTGCCAGCAGCGCCCCTCTGGATACGCAGTATTTT	CASSAPLDTQYF
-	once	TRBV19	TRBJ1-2	TGTGCCAGTAGTATGTCAGGGTTGGATGGCTACACCTTC	CASSMSGLDGYTF
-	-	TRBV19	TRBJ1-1	TGTGCCAGTAGTTCCTGGGGATGGAACACTGAAGCTTTCTTT	CASSSWGWNTEAFF
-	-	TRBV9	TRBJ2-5	TGTGCCAGCAGCGTAAGCGGACGAAAAGAGACCCAGTACTTC	CASSVSGRKETQYF
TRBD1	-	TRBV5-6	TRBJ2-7	TGTGCCAGCAACCAAGGGGGCAGTTCCTTCTACGAGCAGTACTTC	CASNQGGSSFYEQYF
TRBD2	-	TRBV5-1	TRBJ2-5	TGCGCCAGCGGTGGTGCGGGGGGCCTTTCTGAGACCCAGTACTTC	CASGGAGGLSETQYF